These 19 T cell receptor beta chains were sequenced from one sample in a study of shared clonotypes between healthy human individuals. Some clones are missing from TCRdb's copy, which holds only in-frame ones; the method was immunoSEQ multiplex PCR. The data show about 2.3 million clones, more than 85% seen once. The sample consisted of naive CD4+ T cells from PBMCs. Described subset: CD45RA+ positively selected. Source of these receptors: a man younger than 35 in good health. Some clones in this sample may be carry-over from other donors' samples.

This clone was counted only a few times. V usage is TRBV23-1 and J usage is TRBJ1-5; a weak D match, TRBD1 (5 bases). TRBV23-1 counts as an open reading frame of uncertain function. Trimming took 8 bases from V and 7 from J, leaving 18 bases between them. The CDR3 loop spans 14 amino acids. DNA for the CDR3: TGCGCCAGCCATACACGGGAGCAGGGCCAGCCCCAGCATTTT. Amino acid sequence: CASHTREQGQPQHF.

The chain uses TRBV11-2 and TRBJ2-3; TRBD2 aligns across 11 bases. Germline trimming cut 1 base from V and 2 bases from J; bases unmatched to any gene: 2. CDR3 length: 16 amino acids. Germline CDR1 reads SGHAT; CDR2 reads FQNNGV. The CDR3 sequence: CASSLVAGGLTDTQYF. CDR3 sequence (DNA): TGTGCCAGCAGCTTAGTAGCGGGAGGGCTCACAGATACGCAGTATTTT.

V usage is TRBV4-1 and J usage is TRBJ2-5; D is unclear. The V gene's germline CDR1 is MGHRA and CDR2 YSYEKL. The CDR3 is made up of 13 amino acids. V shed 0 bases and J shed 10 bases, with 12 bases lying between them. The CDR3 spells CASSQEDGRNQYF. The CDR3 DNA reads as TGCGCCAGCAGCCAAGAAGATGGGCGGAACCAGTACTTC.

This clone was detected only once. The chain combines TRBV29-1 with TRBJ1-1; D is uncertain. Between the trimmed V and J ends, which lost 4 bases and 3 bases, there was a span of 15 bases. Germline values: CDR1 SQVTM, CDR2 ANQGSEA. This CDR3 has 14 residues. Here the CDR3 DNA reads TGCAGCGTTGCTGGGTTCAACGCCGACACTGAAGCTTTCTTT. Its translation is CSVAGFNADTEAFF.

The table lists this clone with a count of one. The same CDR3 is also encoded by other DNA sequences in this sample. The CDR3 bases are TGTGCCAGCTCGTCCAGCACAGATACGCAGTATTTT. It is translated as CASSSSTDTQYF. This chain links TRBV18 with TRBJ2-3; no definite D call. Germline CDR1 KGHSH, CDR2 LQKENI. This CDR3 has 12 amino acids. Deletions cut 6 bases from V and 0 bases from J, with 4 bases between.

This clone was seen a few times. The rearrangement uses TRBV10-3 and TRBJ1-2; D possibly corresponds to TRBD1 (6 bases). Trimming cost V 5 bases and J 2 bases, with 6 bases left between them. The CDR3 sequence is 12 residues long. The V gene's germline CDR1 is ENHRY and CDR2 SYGVKD. CDR3 amino acids: CAISQGNYGYTF. The CDR3 DNA is TGTGCCATCAGTCAGGGGAACTATGGCTACACCTTC.

The chain links TRBV28 to TRBJ2-7; TRBD2 matches at 7 bases. V dropped 10 bases and J dropped 7; count of bases not matched to a gene: 16. Looked up from germline, CDR1 is MDHEN and CDR2 is SYDVKM. The CDR3 sequence is 14 residues long. CDR3 in DNA: TGTGCCATAAGTGGGGGAGGGATATACTGGGAGCAGTACTTC. Protein: CAISGGGIYWEQYF.

The genes are TRBV27 and TRBJ1-2, with 12 bases identical to TRBD1. The ends lost 6 bases at V and 7 bases at J; junction bases unmatched: 9. The CDR3 length is 15 residues. Germline V lookup: CDR1 MNHEY, CDR2 SMNVEV (reference sequence). The CDR3 spells CASSLWGTGGSGYTF. CDR3 in DNA: TGTGCCAGCAGCCTGTGGGGGACAGGGGGCTCTGGCTACACCTTC.

Only one count was recorded for this clone. The CDR3 spells CASSSPGGNEQFF. In nucleotides, the CDR3 is TGTGCCAGCAGCTCACCAGGGGGCAATGAGCAGTTCTTC. The genes are TRBV7-3 and TRBJ2-1; 7 bases are a match to TRBD1. After removal of 4 bases from V and 6 bases from J, the junction contained 3 bases not matched to a gene. Germline lookup yields CDR1 SGHTA and CDR2 FQGTGA. This CDR3 comprises 13 residues.

V usage is TRBV18 and J usage is TRBJ2-1; 8 nucleotides align to TRBD2. After removal of 4 bases from V and 5 bases from J, the junction contained 7 bases not matched to a gene. CDR3 length equals 15 residues. CDR1 and CDR2 (germline): KGHSH, LQKENI. The CDR3 sequence: CASSHGRAGNNEQFF. As DNA, the CDR3 is TGTGCCAGCTCACACGGGAGGGCTGGAAACAATGAGCAGTTCTTC.

CDR3 DNA sequence: TGCGCCAGCAGCCCAGGCTGGGCTAGCGGGTTCGACAATGAGCAGTTCTTC. It yields the protein CASSPGWASGFDNEQFF. The chain carries TRBV4-3 and TRBJ2-1, with 8 bases lining up with TRBD2. CDR3 length: 17 amino acids. In germline, CDR1 is LGHNA, CDR2 YSLEER. The V segment lost 4 bases and the J segment 5 bases; nucleotides outside the gene matches: 13.

J is TRBJ2-7 and V is TRBV19; D is ambiguous. The V and J ends lost 4 bases and 5 bases respectively, with 9 bases between them. Germline lookup yields CDR1 LNHDA and CDR2 SQIVND (reference sequence). The CDR3 extends over 12 amino acids. The CDR3 nucleotides read TGTGCCAGTAGTACCTACCCCCACGAGCAGTACTTC. This gives the protein CASSTYPHEQYF.

The genes are TRBV5-1 and TRBJ2-5; tentatively, D is TRBD1 or TRBD2 (5 bases each). The CDR3 is 14 residues long. V lost 8 bases, J lost 2 bases, and 16 bases lay in between. Germline CDR1 is SGHRS and CDR2 is YFSETQ. CDR3 bases: TGCGCCAGTACTACCGGGACGGCACAAGAGACCCAGTACTTC. It encodes CASTTGTAQETQYF.

The chain's CDR3 is CASSGPQWQSTDTQYF. CDR3 nucleotide sequence: TGTGCCAGCAGTGGCCCCCAGTGGCAGAGCACAGATACGCAGTATTTT. The V call is TRBV2, the J call TRBJ2-3; D gene uncertain. This CDR3 comprises 16 residues. Germline CDR1 and CDR2: SNHLY and FYNNEI. Between the trimmed V and J ends, which lost 4 bases and 0 bases, there was a span of 14 bases.

As for this clone: This specimen includes other DNA sequences encoding the same CDR3. This sequence joins TRBV6-5 and TRBJ2-7; D call uncertain. V lost 5 bases, J lost 2 bases, and 7 bases lay in between. CDR3 length: 12 residues. Germline V CDR1 and CDR2: MNHEY, SVGAGI. CDR3 amino acids: CASSGRAYEQYF. The CDR3 DNA follows: TGTGCCAGCAGTGGCCGGGCCTACGAGCAGTACTTC.

This clone appeared once. The chain carries TRBV7-3 and TRBJ2-3; TRBD2 matches 8 bases. CDR1 and CDR2 from the germline V gene are SGHTA and FQGTGA. V shed 2 bases, J shed 3 bases, and the junction held 10 bases outside the gene matches. The CDR3 is made up of 17 amino acids. CDR3 amino acids: CASSLGLAGGGTDTQYF. Written as DNA, the CDR3 is TGTGCCAGCAGCTTAGGCTTGGCGGGAGGTGGAACAGATACGCAGTATTTT.

The chain couples TRBV10-3 to TRBJ2-3, with a weak D call TRBD2 (5 bases). Germline CDR1 and CDR2: ENHRY and SYGVKD. This CDR3 is built from 13 residues. With 10 bases removed from V and 5 bases from J, the gap between germline ends came to 16 bases. The CDR3: CATSPAGGDTQYF. The CDR3 DNA sequence: TGTGCCACATCCCCGGCCGGAGGAGATACGCAGTATTTT.

The V and J genes are TRBV9 and TRBJ2-7, with D unclear. V lost 1 base and J lost 0, with 11 bases in between. The CDR3 is 15 amino acids. Germline CDR1 and CDR2: SGDLS and YYNGEE. The CDR3 sequence: CASSVTSVSSYEQYF. In DNA, the CDR3 is TGTGCCAGCAGCGTAACCAGCGTAAGCTCCTACGAGCAGTACTTC.

The table lists this clone with a few counts. The chain recombines TRBV5-1 with TRBJ1-1; D uncertain. CDR3 length equals 14 residues. Looked up from germline, CDR1 is SGHRS and CDR2 is YFSETQ. V lost 5 bases and J lost 3, with 14 bases in between. The CDR3 protein is CASRGRDGDTEAFF. The CDR3 DNA sequence: TGCGCCAGCAGAGGACGGGATGGGGACACTGAAGCTTTCTTT.